The text below deals with one TCR beta chain. Its antigen is unknown. This sample was taken from a study of metastatic and nonmetastatic thyroid tumors. In the study overall: Across peripheral blood and tumor or nodule tissue samples taken from malignant and benign thyroid patients, the repertoires were compared with one another.

V lost 6 bases and J 3 bases, leaving 18 bases between the germline ends. The CDR3 has 15 residues. The germline CDR1 and CDR2 sequences are MNHEY and SMNVEV (reference sequence). In the original processing: A classifier for distant metastasis in papillary thyroid cancer was constructed using CDR3 differences observed across clinicopathological groups. Through MiXCR, TCRdb re-clonotyped the PCR reads. The V and J calls come from TCRdb's annotation, not from the publication. The table lists some 16,000 clones, approximately 24% of them singletons. General observations from the study: It was reportedly found that TCR beta diversity was significantly higher in malignant thyroid tumors than in benign nodules, a difference seen in both blood and tumor samples.

Prior to thyroid surgery, none of the patients had received any treatment. The V and J genes are TRBV27 and TRBJ2-7; perhaps D is TRBD1 or TRBD2 (5 bases each). Sequencing used tumor tissue. This receptor was obtained from a male donor with papillary thyroid cancer or a benign thyroid nodule (not recorded which). Some clones in this sample may be carry-over from other donors' samples. As DNA, the CDR3 is TGTGCCAGCAGCCAAGATATGGGGGATCTCTACGAGCAGTACTTC. Translating gives CASSQDMGDLYEQYF.